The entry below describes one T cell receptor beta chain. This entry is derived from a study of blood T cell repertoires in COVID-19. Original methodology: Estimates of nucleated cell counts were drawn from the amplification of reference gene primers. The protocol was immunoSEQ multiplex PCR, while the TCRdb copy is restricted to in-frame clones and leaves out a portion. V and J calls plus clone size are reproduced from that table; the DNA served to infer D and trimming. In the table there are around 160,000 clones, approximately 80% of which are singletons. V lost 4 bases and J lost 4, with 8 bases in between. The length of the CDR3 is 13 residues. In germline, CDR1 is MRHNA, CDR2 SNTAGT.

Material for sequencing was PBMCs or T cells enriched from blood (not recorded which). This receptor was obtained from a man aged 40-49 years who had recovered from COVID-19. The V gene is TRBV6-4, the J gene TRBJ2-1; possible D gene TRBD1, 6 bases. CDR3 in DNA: TGTGCCAGCAGTGGAGGACAGTACAATGAGCAGTTCTTC. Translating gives CASSGGQYNEQFF.